This paragraph covers one T cell receptor beta chain sequence. What this receptor recognizes is not known. Base qualities are not at hand, and no much larger clone is one base apart. The record originates from a study of blood T cell repertoires in COVID-19 (TCRdb year 2020). About the full investigation: Collaborator samples came from the United States, Italy and Spain and covered acute and convalescent phases of COVID-19. The prospective study material was composed of cDNA or gDNA derived from T cells, B-cell-depleted T cells, or PBMCs. The dataset comprised deeply sampled blood TCRbeta repertoires from subjects exposed to, actively infected with, or recovered from COVID-19. The repertoires were released in a freely available public database intended as a resource for research on the immune response to SARS-CoV-2. The samples were drawn from two sources: the first 160 participants of the ongoing ImmuneRACE study, and fewer than 1,500 subjects contributed by 6 global collaborators. The sample metadata nearly always contained a de-identified subject ID, COVID-19 status, age in years and sex. HLA class I and class II types, where available, came from metadata supplied by the sample provider rather than from assay-based typing.

Collaborating institutions collected whole blood in K2EDTA tubes following their own protocols. For TCRbeta analysis, collaborators shipped samples as frozen whole blood, isolated PBMCs, or DNA extracted from either of those sample types. Paper-wide results and their limitations: How much clinical and demographic metadata was included differed by source and by participant, and the metadata was provided uncurated.

The germline V gene sets CDR1 to SGDLS and CDR2 to YYNGEE. The CDR3 measures 15 amino acids from cysteine to phenylalanine. The retained sequence is limited to the CDR3, 45 bases, with the frame set at the first base. V is shortened by 5 bases, J by 4 bases, and the region joining them spans 17 bases. TCRbeta CDR3 regions were amplified from genomic DNA using the immunoSEQ Assay, a bias-controlled multiplex PCR. From the authors' description of their analysis: Nucleated cell counts per sample were estimated from amplification of reference gene primers within the assay. To quantify the absolute abundance of each unique TCRbeta CDR3 rearrangement, sequence reads were collapsed and filtered. For each sample, productive Simpson clonality was calculated as the square root of Simpson's diversity index across productive rearrangements. In TCRdb, the immuneACCESS table is reduced to in-frame sequences with V and J assigned. These tables do not hold every clone; where another copy was compared, an unresolved V gene accounts for under half, and the others remain unexplained. The V and J calls and clone size come from that table; D and trimming were worked out from the DNA. This sample gives fewer than 300,000 clones in total; 81% of them show up just once. Clones ranked in the top ten supply 2.5% to 3% of the sample.

The sequenced material came from peripheral blood. This clonotype was sampled from a woman aged 60-70 years with active or convalescent COVID-19. Recombination linked TRBV9 to TRBJ2-3; the D region possibly corresponds to TRBD1 (6 bases align). This receptor carries the CDR3 CASSERGTRPDTQYF. The nucleotides read TGTGCCAGCAGTGAGAGGGGGACCCGCCCAGATACGCAGTATTTT.